The 19 T cell receptor beta chains below come from one sample, sequenced in a study of cytomegalovirus exposure and HLA in healthy donors. PCR amplification relied on 60 Vbeta primers (plus 13 Jbeta primers). Clones were sequenced by immunoSEQ multiplex PCR, and TCRdb holds only the in-frame ones, with some missing. The listing contains about 110,000 clones. Sample: PBMCs. The receptors here all came from a man aged 40-55 years in good health and CMV-seropositive.

This chain joins TRBV21-1 and TRBJ2-5; TRBD1, the table's D call, lacks a check against the DNA. TRBV21-1 has pseudogene status. The CDR3 has 16 amino acids. CDR3 loop: CARGGAGQRKKETQYF. The DNA for the CDR3 is TGTGCCAGGGGGGGTGCGGGACAGAGAAAGAAAGAGACCCAGTACTTC.

V usage is TRBV7-8 and J usage is TRBJ1-1; 9 nucleotides line up with TRBD1. The CDR3 extends over 14 amino acids. The V segment lost 4 bases and the J segment 3 bases; nucleotides outside the gene matches: 3. The germline CDR1 and CDR2 sequences are SGHVS and FQNEAQ. CDR3 DNA: TGTGCCAGCAGCTCCCGGGACAGGGACACTGAAGCTTTCTTT. It translates to CASSSRDRDTEAFF.

The rearrangement uses TRBV9 and TRBJ2-4; D remains unclear. The V gene's germline CDR1 is SGDLS and CDR2 YYNGEE. This CDR3 spans 15 amino acids. Trimming cost V 0 bases and J 4 bases, with 11 bases left between them. DNA of the CDR3: TGTGCCAGCAGCGTAGTAAGTGGCCCAAAAAACATTCAGTACTTC. Encoded protein: CASSVVSGPKNIQYF.

The genes are TRBV7-2 and TRBJ2-7; D might be TRBD2 (6 bases). The length of the CDR3 is 17 residues. CDR1 and CDR2 from the germline V gene are SGHTA and FQGNSA. Between the trimmed V and J ends, which lost 1 base and 6 bases, there was a span of 22 bases. CDR3 loop: CASSLGVGGYPRGEQYF. CDR3 sequence (DNA): TGTGCCAGCAGCTTAGGAGTTGGCGGGTATCCGCGGGGCGAGCAGTACTTC.

The chain uses TRBV7-6 and TRBJ2-3, with 10 bases aligning to TRBD2. Germline V gene lookup returns CDR1 SGHVS and CDR2 FNYEAQ. This CDR3 contains 16 residues. V lost 2 bases to trimming and J lost 3 bases; unmatched junction nucleotides: 5. The CDR3 is CASSLRAGGFTDTQYF. CDR3 DNA: TGTGCCAGCAGCTTACGAGCGGGAGGGTTTACAGATACGCAGTATTTT.

The genes are TRBV15 and TRBJ2-7; TRBD2 might be the D (7 bases). Trimming left V 0 bases short and J 7 bases short, with 19 bases between. The V gene's germline CDR1 is LNHNV and CDR2 YYDKDF (reference sequence). The CDR3 extends over 16 amino acids. CDR3: CATSREGGPPLREQYF. The DNA of the CDR3 is TGTGCCACCAGCAGAGAGGGGGGGCCTCCCTTAAGGGAGCAGTACTTC.

The J gene is TRBJ1-2, the V gene TRBV14; 10 bases line up with TRBD1. Germline-derived CDR1 and CDR2 are SGHDN and FVKESK. V shed 3 bases and J 7 bases; nucleotides not matched to a gene: 8. This CDR3 region has 15 residues. CDR3 region: CASSHAGTGVGGYTF. The CDR3, as DNA: TGTGCCAGCAGCCATGCCGGGACAGGGGTAGGTGGCTACACCTTC.

The chain uses TRBV7-2 and TRBJ2-2; 7 bases map to TRBD1. J was trimmed by 4 bases and V by 5 bases; bases with no gene match: 4. The CDR3 contains 14 residues. Germline V gene lookup returns CDR1 SGHTA and CDR2 FQGNSA. The CDR3 loop reads CASSRDRATGELFF. The CDR3 bases are TGTGCCAGCAGCCGGGACAGAGCCACCGGGGAGCTGTTTTTT. Complete variable domain (other parts from reference TRBV7-2 and TRBJ2-2): GAGVSQSPSNKVTEKGKDVELRCDPISGHTALYWYRQSLGQGLEFLIYFQGNSAPDKSGLPSDRFSAERTGGSVSTLTIQRTQQEDSAVYLCASSRDRATGELFFGEGSRLTVL.

V usage is TRBV5-1 and J usage is TRBJ2-7; D possibly corresponds to TRBD1 (5 bases). Per germline, CDR1 SGHRS and CDR2 YFSETQ. The CDR3 runs to 12 residues. Trimming took off 9 bases at V and 1 base at J, with 11 bases between the two ends. CDR3 in amino acids: CATGDRSYEQYF. CDR3 nucleotides: TGCGCCACCGGTGACAGATCCTACGAGCAGTACTTC.

The CDR3 bases are TGTGCCAGCCGCAACCGGGCCTGGGGGGTCGGGGAGCTGTTTTTT. This sequence encodes CASRNRAWGVGELFF. This rearrangement joins TRBV6-5 to TRBJ2-2; a weak D match, TRBD2 (6 bases). Germline values: CDR1 MNHEY, CDR2 SVGAGI. The germline V and J ends were trimmed by 8 bases and 7 bases, with 20 bases remaining between them. This CDR3 is built from 15 residues.

The chain joins TRBV6-1 to TRBJ2-1; TRBD1 is a possible D gene (5 bases). The CDR3 consists of 16 residues. CDR1 MNHNS and CDR2 SASEGT come from the germline V gene. Trimming pared 4 bases from V and 6 bases from J, leaving 19 bases between. The CDR3 protein is CASSGSGSPRGNEQFF. The DNA for the CDR3 is TGTGCCAGCAGTGGATCCGGGTCCCCTAGGGGCAATGAGCAGTTCTTC.

The gene calls are TRBV28 and TRBJ1-1; maybe TRBD1 (5 bases). The germline CDR1 and CDR2 sequences are MDHEN and SYDVKM. The CDR3 spans 16 residues. V was clipped by 5 bases and J by 4 bases, with 20 bases between them. CDR3 protein: CASSLAWGLDPTEAFF. Here the CDR3 DNA reads TGTGCCAGCAGTCTAGCGTGGGGCCTTGACCCCACTGAAGCTTTCTTT.

The chain links TRBV5-8 to TRBJ2-1; weak D call: TRBD1 (6 bases). V lost 4 bases, J lost 0 bases, and 14 bases lay in between. Per germline, CDR1 SGHTS and CDR2 YDEGEE. The CDR3 totals 16 residues. DNA for the CDR3: TGTGCCAGCAGCCCGGACAGAATGAGCTCCTACAATGAGCAGTTCTTC. As protein: CASSPDRMSSYNEQFF.

The rearrangement joins TRBV11-2 to TRBJ1-1, with D possibly matching TRBD1 (5 bases). Germline V CDR1 and CDR2: SGHAT, FQNNGV. This CDR3 is 14 amino acids long. Between the trimmed V and J ends, which lost 5 bases and 4 bases, there was a span of 14 bases. In DNA form, the CDR3 reads TGTGCCAGCAGCGTAGCATTCGGGGGCACTGAAGCTTTCTTT. It specifies CASSVAFGGTEAFF.

The chain couples TRBV6-6 to TRBJ2-7, with D possibly matching TRBD2 (6 bases). V lost 0 bases and J lost 6, with 18 bases in between. Germline V CDR1 and CDR2: MNHNY, SVGAGI (reference sequence). This CDR3 region has 16 residues. The CDR3 protein is CASSYSIRDFSGEQYF. CDR3 sequence (DNA): TGTGCCAGCAGTTACTCAATCCGGGACTTTTCCGGCGAGCAGTACTTC.

The rearrangement joins TRBV6-4 to TRBJ2-6; tentative D call: TRBD2 (7 bases). The CDR3 has 17 amino acids. Per germline, CDR1 MRHNA and CDR2 SNTAGT. V was pared by 6 bases and J by 0 bases, with 15 bases between. The CDR3 loop reads CASSPGGQISGANVLTF. CDR3 DNA sequence: TGTGCCAGCAGCCCGGGAGGACAGATCTCTGGGGCCAACGTCCTGACTTTC.

This chain uses TRBV5-1 with TRBJ1-4, with 9 bases matching TRBD1. Per germline, CDR1 SGHRS and CDR2 YFSETQ. The CDR3 spans 17 residues. V shed 0 bases and J 6 bases; nucleotides not matched to a gene: 9. CDR3 sequence: CASSLGSSGQGYEKLFF. In DNA form, the CDR3 reads TGCGCCAGCAGCTTGGGGAGTTCGGGACAGGGTTATGAAAAACTGTTTTTT.

J is TRBJ2-7 and V is TRBV29-1, with D unclear. V was shortened by 1 base and J by 5 bases, with 9 bases between the two germline ends. This CDR3 has 12 amino acids. Germline V gene lookup returns CDR1 SQVTM and CDR2 ANQGSEA. This chain's CDR3 is CSVEAVSHEQYF. Written as DNA, the CDR3 is TGCAGCGTTGAAGCCGTTTCCCACGAGCAGTACTTC.

CDR3: CASRGHLGRMNTEAFF. The CDR3 DNA reads as TGTGCCAGCAGGGGACACTTAGGACGGATGAACACTGAAGCTTTCTTT. The chain joins TRBV28 to TRBJ1-1, with D possibly matching TRBD1 (6 bases). Germline CDR1 is MDHEN and CDR2 is SYDVKM. This CDR3 contains 16 residues. V lost 6 bases to trimming and J lost 0 bases, with 17 bases between them.